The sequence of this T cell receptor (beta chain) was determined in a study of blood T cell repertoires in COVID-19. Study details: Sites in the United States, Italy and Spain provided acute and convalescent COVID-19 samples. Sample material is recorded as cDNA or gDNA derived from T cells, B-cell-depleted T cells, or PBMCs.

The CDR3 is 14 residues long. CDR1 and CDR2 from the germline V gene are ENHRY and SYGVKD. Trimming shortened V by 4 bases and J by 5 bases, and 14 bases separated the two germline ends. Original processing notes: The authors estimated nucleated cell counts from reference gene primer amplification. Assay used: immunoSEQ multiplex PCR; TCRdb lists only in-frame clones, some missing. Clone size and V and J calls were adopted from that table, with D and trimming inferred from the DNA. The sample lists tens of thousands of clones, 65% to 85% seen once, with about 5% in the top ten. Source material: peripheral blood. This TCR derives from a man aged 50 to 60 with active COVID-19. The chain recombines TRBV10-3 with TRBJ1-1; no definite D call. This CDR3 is CAISVSGGETEAFF. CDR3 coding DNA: TGTGCCATCAGTGTTTCAGGAGGAGAGACTGAAGCTTTCTTT.